A selection of T cell receptor beta chains follows, all from one sample in a study of cytomegalovirus exposure and HLA in healthy donors. TCRdb's copy holds only in-frame clones and misses some; the assay was immunoSEQ multiplex PCR. The sample comprises more than 80,000 clones, approximately 80% of which are singletons, and under 2% rests with the top ten. Sequenced input: PBMCs. These receptors were taken from a man in his fifties in good health and CMV-seronegative. CDR3s include the opening cysteine and the closing phenylalanine or tryptophan. Each record gives: D gene, J gene, V gene, clone size, CDR3 DNA, CDR3 protein. The D gene is left open where the match is weak. Expanded clones are given a class, and other clones once, few, many or no size at all.

NA,TRBJ1-1,TRBV2,NA,TGTGCCAGCAGTGGCCCAGGGGATACTGAAGCTTTCTTT,CASSGPGDTEAFF
TRBD1,TRBJ2-2,TRBV6-6,NA,TGTGCCAGCAGTTACTCGGACAGGGGAACCGGGGAGCTGTTTTTT,CASSYSDRGTGELFF
NA,TRBJ2-3,TRBV7-9,NA,TGTTCCAGCAGTTCGACAGATACGCAGTATTTT,CSSSSTDTQYF
NA,TRBJ1-6,TRBV28,NA,TGTGCCAGCAGTGCGGGGACCTATAATTCACCCCTCCACTTT,CASSAGTYNSPLHF
NA,TRBJ1-1,TRBV4-2,NA,TGTGCCAGCAGCCAAGAGCCGAGGCTCACTGAAGCTTTCTTT,CASSQEPRLTEAFF
TRBD2,TRBJ2-5,TRBV2,NA,TGTGCCAGCAGGGGGGGACTAGCCGGGACCCAGTACTTC,CASRGGLAGTQYF
TRBD1,TRBJ1-2,TRBV5-7,once,TGTGCCACCCGGACAGGGCGGGTTGCAGGCTACACCTTC,CATRTGRVAGYTF
NA,TRBJ1-1,TRBV11-2,NA,TGTGCCAGCAGCCGTTTTAAGGGGCCGGGGAACACTGAAGCTTTCTTT,CASSRFKGPGNTEAFF
NA,TRBJ2-2,TRBV18,NA,TGTGCCAGCTCACCACCGACAGGGAACACCGGGGAGCTGTTTTTT,CASSPPTGNTGELFF
NA,TRBJ1-5,TRBV7-2,NA,TGTGCCAGCAGCTTGGGGGGGGGAAATCAGCCCCAGCATTTT,CASSLGGGNQPQHF
TRBD2,TRBJ2-5,TRBV30,once,TGTGCCTGGAGTGTAAGCGGGGGCGCGAAGACCCAGTACTTC,CAWSVSGGAKTQYF
TRBD1,TRBJ1-1,TRBV27,NA,TGTGCCAGCAGTTTTGTCCTAGGGGGCATATGGACTGAAGCTTTCTTT,CASSFVLGGIWTEAFF
NA,TRBJ2-5,TRBV4-1,NA,TGCGCCAGCAGCCAACTGGGCTCGTCCCAAGAGACCCAGTACTTC,CASSQLGSSQETQYF
NA,TRBJ2-3,TRBV5-1,NA,TGCGCCAGCAGCTTGGCCCGAGGGCGTAGCACAGATACGCAGTATTTT,CASSLARGRSTDTQYF
NA,TRBJ1-5,TRBV19,NA,TGTGCCAGTAGTCCCGGTTTTACCGATCAGCCCCAGCATTTT,CASSPGFTDQPQHF
TRBD2,TRBJ2-1,TRBV7-2,NA,TGTGCCAGCAGCTCGCGGGGGACCAACTCCTACAATGAGCAGTTCTTC,CASSSRGTNSYNEQFF
NA,TRBJ1-2,TRBV4-2,NA,TGTGCCAGCAGCCCGAGACTTAGGATGGACAGCTATGGCTACACCTTC,CASSPRLRMDSYGYTF